Listed here is a single T cell receptor (beta chain). The data stem from a study of CD8 T cells in Susac syndrome. V dropped 4 bases and J dropped 4; count of bases not matched to a gene: 5. Germline lookup yields CDR1 SQVTM and CDR2 ANQGSEA. CDR3 length equals 14 residues. With random hexamers, reverse transcription was performed on 0.5 to 1 ug of RNA. Each CDR3 protein is one row after TCRdb ran MiXCR on the immunoSEQ multiplex PCR reads. The sample yields around 170,000 distinct CDR3 sequences, around 96% seen once. The chain employs TRBV29-1 and TRBJ1-2; 11 bases fit TRBD1. The TCR was taken from a human donor with multiple sclerosis. The sequenced sample consisted of CD8+ T cells from PBMCs. The DNA for the CDR3 is TGCAGCGTTGCCCGGGACAGGGGGATCTATGGCTACACCTTC. This codes for CSVARDRGIYGYTF.